This TCR beta chain was recovered during a study of regulatory T cells in long-lasting Graves disease. Indicated time point: persistent/refractory GD, antithyroid drugs over 5 years with positive TRAb. Researchers made the TCR library from RNA that was extracted from PBMCs. This clonotype was found a few times. Trimming stripped 6 bases from V and 3 bases from J, with 11 bases between. The CDR3 contains 13 residues. Arm-PCR of CDR3 regions with iRepertoire HTBI primers generated TCR beta libraries. Each CDR3 protein gets one entry after TCRdb re-called the multiplex PCR reads with MiXCR. The sample holds more than 300,000 distinct CDR3 sequences, more than 20% seen once.

This material consisted of peripheral blood mononuclear cells (PBMCs), taken when the disease was refractory, from a patient treated with antithyroid drugs. This clonotype originated in a middle-aged woman with Graves disease. The chain employs TRBV12-3 or TRBV12-4 and TRBJ1-1, with D unclear. This CDR3 reads CASRIISYTEAFF. The CDR3 nucleotides are TGTGCCAGCAGAATAATAAGTTACACTGAAGCTTTCTTT.